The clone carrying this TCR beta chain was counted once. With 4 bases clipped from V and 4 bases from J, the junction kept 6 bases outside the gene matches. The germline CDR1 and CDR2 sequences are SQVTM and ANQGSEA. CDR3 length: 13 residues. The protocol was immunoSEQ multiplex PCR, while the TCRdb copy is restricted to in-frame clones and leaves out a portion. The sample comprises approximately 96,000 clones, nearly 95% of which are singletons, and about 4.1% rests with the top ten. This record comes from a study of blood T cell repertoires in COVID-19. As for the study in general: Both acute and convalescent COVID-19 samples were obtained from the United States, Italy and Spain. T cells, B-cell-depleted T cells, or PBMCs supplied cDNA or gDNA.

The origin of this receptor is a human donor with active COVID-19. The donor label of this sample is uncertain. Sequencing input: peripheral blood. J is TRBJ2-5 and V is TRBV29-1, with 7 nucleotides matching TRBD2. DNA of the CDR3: TGCAGCGTTGGTGGGAGGGCCGGAGAGACCCAGTACTTC. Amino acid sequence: CSVGGRAGETQYF.